These 18 T cell receptor beta chains originate from one sample sequenced in a study of blood T cell repertoires in COVID-19. Assay: immunoSEQ multiplex PCR; the TCRdb copy retains only in-frame clones and omits some. The data contain under 300,000 clones, approximately 83% of them seen just once; the ten biggest clones take up 1.9%. Sequences were obtained from PBMCs or T cells enriched from blood (not recorded which). The receptors shown here come from a woman aged 50 to 60 who had recovered from COVID-19.

V gene TRBV28 combines with J gene TRBJ1-5, with 7 bases matching TRBD1. The CDR3 loop spans 17 amino acids. CDR1 is MDHEN and CDR2 is SYDVKM in the germline V gene. V shed 4 bases and J 2 bases; nucleotides not matched to a gene: 11. The CDR3 protein is CASSYVLGQDRNQPQHF. The CDR3 DNA follows: TGTGCCAGCAGTTATGTTTTAGGACAGGACCGCAATCAGCCCCAGCATTTT.

This chain connects TRBV3-1 (or the pseudogene TRBV3-2) to TRBJ1-4, with 9 bases matching TRBD1. The V segment lost 1 base and the J segment 8 bases; nucleotides outside the gene matches: 8. The length of the CDR3 is 16 residues. Germline V gene sequence: CDR1 LGHDT, CDR2 YNNKEL (reference sequence). The CDR3 nucleotides are TGTGCCAGCAGCCAAGCCAAGGGGACAGGGAGGGAAAAACTGTTTTTT. Translated, it gives CASSQAKGTGREKLFF.

This chain connects TRBV6-5 to TRBJ2-1; D might be TRBD2 (6 bases). Germline loops: CDR1 MNHEY, CDR2 SVGAGI. This CDR3 is built from 14 residues. V was shortened by 6 bases and J by 9 bases, with 18 bases between the two germline ends. The CDR3 here is CASSPGTGTAEQFF. The DNA for the CDR3 is TGTGCCAGCAGCCCCGGGACTGGGACCGCTGAGCAGTTCTTC.

V usage is TRBV9 and J usage is TRBJ1-1, with TRBD1 identical over 10 bases. Germline CDR1 reads SGDLS; CDR2 reads YYNGEE. V was pared by 4 bases and J by 5 bases, with 11 bases of the junction left unmatched. The CDR3 loop spans 16 amino acids. Here the CDR3 DNA reads TGTGCCAGCAGCACATCCCGGGGACAGGGGTTTACTGAAGCTTTCTTT. Its protein product is CASSTSRGQGFTEAFF.

V gene TRBV5-1 combines with J gene TRBJ1-1; a weak D match, TRBD1 (6 bases). V lost 4 bases and J lost 5, with 12 bases in between. Germline assignment: CDR1 SGHRS and CDR2 YFSETQ. The CDR3 sequence is 13 residues long. The CDR3 here is CASSPRGKTEAFF. CDR3 nucleotides: TGCGCCAGCAGCCCAAGGGGGAAGACTGAAGCTTTCTTT.

This clone was seen just once. This sequence joins TRBV6-2 or TRBV6-3 and TRBJ2-7; the D gene is possibly TRBD1 (5 bases). CDR3 length: 13 residues. Trimming removed 5 bases at V and 2 bases at J, with 10 bases between. Germline V lookup: CDR1 MNHEY, CDR2 SVGEGT. The CDR3 DNA sequence: TGTGCCAGCAGTGTGGACATAGCCTACGAGCAGTACTTC. Translating gives CASSVDIAYEQYF.

V gene TRBV18 combines with J gene TRBJ2-7; possibly TRBD1 for D (6 bases). The V and J ends lost 3 bases and 2 bases respectively, with 14 bases between them. Germline loops: CDR1 KGHSH, CDR2 LQKENI. This CDR3 spans 15 amino acids. The CDR3, as DNA: TGTGCCAGCTCACCCGCCGGCAGGGGCGCCTACGAGCAGTACTTC. Amino acid sequence: CASSPAGRGAYEQYF. Full variable domain (remainder filled in from reference TRBV18 and TRBJ2-7): NAGVMQNPRHLVRRRGQEARLRCSPMKGHSHVYWYRQLPEEGLKFMVYLQKENIIDESGMPKERFSAEFPKEGPSILRIQQVVRGDSAAYFCASSPAGRGAYEQYFGPGTRLTVT.

CDR3 nucleotide sequence: TGTGCCAGCTCGCCCTTACAGGGGAGGAATTCACCCCTCCACTTT. It translates to CASSPLQGRNSPLHF. The chain has TRBV18 and TRBJ1-6, with 7 nucleotides matching TRBD1. Germline CDR1 reads KGHSH; CDR2 reads LQKENI. The length of the CDR3 is 15 residues. The ends lost 6 bases at V and 7 bases at J; junction bases unmatched: 9.

CDR3 region: CASSMDRNYGYTF. DNA for the CDR3: TGCGCCAGCAGCATGGACAGAAACTATGGCTACACCTTC. V gene TRBV5-1 combines with J gene TRBJ1-2; D is possibly TRBD1 (6 bases). Germline CDR1 is SGHRS and CDR2 is YFSETQ. V was trimmed by 4 bases and J by 2 bases, leaving 9 bases between them. The CDR3 loop spans 13 amino acids.

The CDR3 spells CASSFLLAGGPGEQYF. For the CDR3, the DNA is TGTGCCAGCAGTTTCCTCTTAGCGGGAGGGCCGGGAGAGCAGTACTTC. V gene TRBV27 combines with J gene TRBJ2-7; TRBD2 agrees at 11 bases. There are 16 residues in the CDR3. Trimming removed 3 bases from V and 7 bases from J; junction bases left unmatched: 11. In germline, CDR1 is MNHEY, CDR2 SMNVEV (reference sequence).

This chain uses TRBV7-9 with TRBJ1-2; TRBD1 might be the D (6 bases). V was shortened by 5 bases and J by 3 bases, with 13 bases between the two germline ends. The CDR3 extends over 14 amino acids. CDR1 is SEHNR and CDR2 is FQNEAQ in the germline V gene (reference sequence). The CDR3 DNA reads TGTGCCAGCAGCCAGGCAGGGGTCTACTATGGCTACACCTTC. It codes for CASSQAGVYYGYTF.

CDR3 sequence reads: CASSPTGILETQYF. CDR3 in DNA: TGTGCCAGCAGTCCCACAGGGATCCTGGAGACCCAGTACTTC. This rearrangement joins TRBV27 to TRBJ2-5; a possible D gene is TRBD1 (6 bases). CDR3 length: 14 amino acids. V shed 5 bases and J shed 5 bases, with 15 bases lying between them. From germline, CDR1 is MNHEY and CDR2 SMNVEV (reference sequence).

The chain recombines TRBV5-4 with TRBJ2-1; D is unresolved. CDR1 is SGHNT and CDR2 is YYREEE in the germline V gene (reference sequence). This CDR3 is 17 amino acids long. V was pared by 2 bases and J by 8 bases, with 23 bases between. DNA of the CDR3: TGTGCCAGCAGCTTCGGTCCGACGGAGATCAATTTTGATGAGCAGTTCTTC. This sequence encodes CASSFGPTEINFDEQFF.

This sequence joins TRBV15 and TRBJ2-7; D possibly corresponds to TRBD1 (5 bases). Germline assignment: CDR1 LNHNV and CDR2 YYDKDF (reference sequence). CDR3 size: 14 residues. Trimming shortened V by 3 bases and J by 3 bases, and 12 bases separated the two germline ends. The DNA of the CDR3 is TGTGCCACCAGCAGGAACCTCGACAGCTACGAGCAGTACTTC. Translating gives CATSRNLDSYEQYF. The full variable domain, completed using reference TRBV15 and TRBJ2-7, is DAMVIQNPRYQVTQFGKPVTLSCSQTLNHNVMYWYQQKSSQAPKLLFHYYDKDFNNEADTPDNFQSRRPNTSFCFLDIRSPGLGDTAMYLCATSRNLDSYEQYFGPGTRLTVT.

A few counts support this clone. V gene TRBV27 combines with J gene TRBJ1-2; 8 bases fit TRBD1. The CDR3 is 14 residues long. In germline, CDR1 is MNHEY, CDR2 SMNVEV (reference sequence). V shed 4 bases and J 5 bases; nucleotides not matched to a gene: 6. This chain's CDR3 is CASSSTDRAYGYTF. The CDR3 DNA follows: TGTGCCAGCAGTTCAACGGACAGGGCATATGGCTACACCTTC.

This chain uses TRBV2 with TRBJ2-1, with TRBD2 matching over 9 bases. The CDR3 runs to 14 residues. J lost 8 bases, V lost 10 bases, and 12 bases had no gene match. Germline CDR1 SNHLY, CDR2 FYNNEI. CDR3 protein: CATLLSGRIHEQFF. CDR3 DNA sequence: TGTGCCACCCTCCTTAGCGGGAGAATCCATGAGCAGTTCTTC.

The chain employs TRBV28 and TRBJ1-5, with a possible D match to TRBD1 (6 bases). V was clipped by 7 bases and J by 1 base, with 11 bases between them. There are 14 residues in the CDR3. CDR1 is MDHEN, CDR2 SYDVKM, per germline. DNA for the CDR3: TGTGCCAGCAACCCAGGGGTGAGCAATCAGCCCCAGCATTTT. As protein: CASNPGVSNQPQHF.

CDR3 protein: CSALRHSKAFF. The CDR3, as DNA: TGCAGTGCTCTTAGACATAGTAAAGCTTTCTTT. V and J are TRBV20-1 and TRBJ1-1; D is unresolved. Deletions cut 5 bases from V and 9 bases from J, with 13 bases between. Germline V gene sequence: CDR1 DFQATT, CDR2 SNEGSKA (reference sequence). The CDR3 runs 11 residues.